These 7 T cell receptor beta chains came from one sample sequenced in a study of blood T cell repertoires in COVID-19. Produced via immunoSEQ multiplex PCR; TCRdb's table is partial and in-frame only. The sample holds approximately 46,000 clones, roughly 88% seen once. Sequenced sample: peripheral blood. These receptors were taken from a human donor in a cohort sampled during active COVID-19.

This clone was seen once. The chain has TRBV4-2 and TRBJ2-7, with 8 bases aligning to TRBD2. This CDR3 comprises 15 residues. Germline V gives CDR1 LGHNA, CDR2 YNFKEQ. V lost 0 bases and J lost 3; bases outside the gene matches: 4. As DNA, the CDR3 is TGTGCCAGCAGCCAAGATTGGCGGGGGGTCTACGAGCAGTACTTC. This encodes CASSQDWRGVYEQYF.

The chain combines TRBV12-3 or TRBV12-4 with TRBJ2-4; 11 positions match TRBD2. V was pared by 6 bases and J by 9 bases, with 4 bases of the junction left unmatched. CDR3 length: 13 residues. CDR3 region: CASRPTSGAIQYF. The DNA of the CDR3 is TGTGCCAGCAGGCCGACTAGCGGGGCCATTCAGTACTTC.

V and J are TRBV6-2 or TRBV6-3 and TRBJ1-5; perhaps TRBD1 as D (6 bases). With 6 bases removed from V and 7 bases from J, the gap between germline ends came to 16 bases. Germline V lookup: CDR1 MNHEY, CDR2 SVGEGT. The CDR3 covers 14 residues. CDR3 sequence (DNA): TGTGCCAGCAGCGTCAAAACAGGGAAACAGCCCCAGCATTTT. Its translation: CASSVKTGKQPQHF.

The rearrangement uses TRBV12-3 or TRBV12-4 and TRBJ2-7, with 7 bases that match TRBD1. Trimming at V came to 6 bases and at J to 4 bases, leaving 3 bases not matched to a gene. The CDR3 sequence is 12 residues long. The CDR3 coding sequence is TGTGCCAGCAGCACGACAGGGTACGAGCAGTACTTC. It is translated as CASSTTGYEQYF.

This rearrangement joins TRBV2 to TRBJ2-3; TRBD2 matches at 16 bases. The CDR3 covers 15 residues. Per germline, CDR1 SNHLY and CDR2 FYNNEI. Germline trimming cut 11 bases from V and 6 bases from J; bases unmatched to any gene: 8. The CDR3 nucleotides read TGTGCCGGCCCAGGGACTAGCGGGGGGGCTGATACGCAGTATTTT. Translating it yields CAGPGTSGGADTQYF.

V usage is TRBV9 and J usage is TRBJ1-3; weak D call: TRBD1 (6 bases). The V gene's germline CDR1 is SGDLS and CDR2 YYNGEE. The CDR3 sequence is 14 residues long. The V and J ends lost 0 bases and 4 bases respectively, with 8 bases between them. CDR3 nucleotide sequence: TGTGCCAGCAGCGTAGGGACAGTCGGAAACACCATATATTTT. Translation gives CASSVGTVGNTIYF. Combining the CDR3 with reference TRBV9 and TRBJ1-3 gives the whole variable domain DSGVTQTPKHLITATGQRVTLRCSPRSGDLSVYWYQQSLDQGLQFLIQYYNGEERAKGNILERFSAQQFPDLHSELNLSSLELGDSALYFCASSVGTVGNTIYFGEGSWLTVV.

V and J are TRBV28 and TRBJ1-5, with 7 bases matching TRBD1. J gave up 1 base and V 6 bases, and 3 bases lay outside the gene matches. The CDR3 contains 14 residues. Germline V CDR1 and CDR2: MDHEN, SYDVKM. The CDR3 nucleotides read TGTGCCAGCAGCTCGGGACAGAGCAATCAGCCCCAGCATTTT. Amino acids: CASSSGQSNQPQHF.